The clone carrying this T cell receptor (beta chain) has more than one count but fewer than ten. What it recognizes is unknown. The data were taken from a study of identical twins. General study results and limits: Whereas memory repertoires showed no such difference, abundant cord blood beta clonotypes carried fewer insertions. Within beta out-of-frame sequences, the excess sharing observed between twins was weaker.

From the 5' RACE reads, TCRdb called clonotypes with MiXCR, one entry per CDR3 protein. The sample lists approximately 300,000 distinct CDR3 sequences, roughly 9.7% occurring once. The same data also went into a second study, on yellow fever vaccine responses in identical twins.

The TCR originated in a woman between 18 and 29 years old in good health. Material: CD8+ T cells sorted from blood.

The CDR3 here is CATEGLDNEQFF. The CDR3 region has the DNA TGTGCCACCGAGGGACTCGACAATGAGCAGTTCTTC. V and J are TRBV19 and TRBJ2-1; D is possibly TRBD2 (6 bases). Trimming pared 10 bases from V and 5 bases from J, leaving 12 bases between. Per the germline V gene, CDR1 is LNHDA and CDR2 is SQIVND (reference sequence). The CDR3 has 12 amino acids.